The 12 T cell receptor beta chains below come from one sample, sequenced in a study of blood T cell repertoires in COVID-19. Libraries were prepared by immunoSEQ multiplex PCR; TCRdb keeps only in-frame clonotypes and omits some of them. The data hold a few hundred thousand clones, with 80% to 90% observed a single time. The sample was peripheral blood. These receptors were obtained from a woman aged 45 to 65 with acute or convalescent COVID-19.

The chain carries TRBV14 and TRBJ1-4; D unclear. Germline CDR1 is SGHDN and CDR2 is FVKESK. The CDR3 runs to 17 residues. V gave up 6 bases and J gave up 1 base, with 18 bases separating them. DNA for the CDR3: TGTGCCAGCAGTCTTCGCGGGAGATCCAGAACTAATGAAAAACTGTTTTTT. It specifies CASSLRGRSRTNEKLFF.

The V and J genes are TRBV11-2 and TRBJ2-1, with TRBD2 identical over 8 bases. This CDR3 has 18 amino acids. Unmatched junction bases numbered 15, after V lost 7 bases and J lost 1 base. Germline CDR1 SGHAT, CDR2 FQNNGV. The CDR3 loop is CASTLLRTGGGSYNEQFF. In nucleotides, the CDR3 is TGTGCCAGCACCCTATTAAGGACCGGGGGGGGATCCTACAATGAGCAGTTCTTC.

The V gene is TRBV12-3 or TRBV12-4, the J gene TRBJ2-1; the match to TRBD2 covers 7 bases. With 3 bases clipped from V and 16 bases from J, the junction kept 9 bases outside the gene matches. This CDR3 comprises 12 residues. The CDR3 reads CASSFSGGSSFF. As DNA, the CDR3 is TGTGCCAGCAGTTTCTCGGGCGGGAGCAGCTTCTTC.

The rearrangement joins TRBV11-2 to TRBJ1-1; 8 positions agree with TRBD1. The junction had 16 bases not matched to a gene; V was cut back by 5 bases and J by 8 bases. The length of the CDR3 is 16 residues. Germline loops: CDR1 SGHAT, CDR2 FQNNGV. Here the CDR3 DNA reads TGTGCCAGCAGCAGTTGGACAGGGACCTTAGGCCTAGAAGCTTTCTTT. Its protein product is CASSSWTGTLGLEAFF. The variable domain in full, completed from reference TRBV11-2 and TRBJ1-1, reads EAGVAQSPRYKIIEKRQSVAFWCNPISGHATLYWYQQILGQGPKLLIQFQNNGVVDDSQLPKDRFSAERLKGVDSTLKIQPAKLEDSAVYLCASSSWTGTLGLEAFFGQGTRLTVV.

The chain combines TRBV7-9 with TRBJ1-1, with D hard to call. Trimming took off 7 bases at V and 8 bases at J, with 11 bases between the two ends. The CDR3 has 11 amino acids. Germline V gene sequence: CDR1 SEHNR, CDR2 FQNEAQ (reference sequence). The CDR3 nucleotides read TGTGCCAGCACCCTCGCGGCCGAAGCTTTCTTT. Translation: CASTLAAEAFF.

The gene calls are TRBV6-5 and TRBJ1-1; no clear D gene. The CDR3 runs to 15 residues. The V end was cut by 0 bases, the J end by 4 bases, with 12 bases between. From germline, CDR1 is MNHEY and CDR2 SVGAGI. CDR3 nucleotide sequence: TGTGCCAGCAGTTACTCTGGGCGGGGTCGCACTGAAGCTTTCTTT. Its translation is CASSYSGRGRTEAFF.

V gene TRBV2 combines with J gene TRBJ2-3; 9 nucleotides agree with TRBD1. Trimming removed 4 bases from V and 4 bases from J; junction bases left unmatched: 6. CDR3 size: 15 residues. The V gene's germline CDR1 is SNHLY and CDR2 FYNNEI. Written as DNA, the CDR3 is TGTGCCAGCAGTGTCGTGACAGGGGGTCCAGATACGCAGTATTTT. It translates to CASSVVTGGPDTQYF.

The chain couples TRBV10-3 to TRBJ2-1; no definite D call. Trimming removed 2 bases at V and 4 bases at J, with 9 bases between. The germline V gene has CDR1 ENHRY and CDR2 SYGVKD. CDR3 length equals 14 residues. The CDR3 DNA reads as TGTGCCATCAGTGAGAGTAGTAAATACAATGAGCAGTTCTTC. Its translation: CAISESSKYNEQFF.

The CDR3: CASSAGRGSGSVEQFF. CDR3 bases: TGTGCCAGCAGCGCAGGAAGGGGTAGCGGGAGTGTTGAGCAGTTCTTC. V is TRBV9 and J is TRBJ2-1; TRBD2 matches at 9 bases. The V gene end was trimmed by 3 bases and the J gene end by 9 bases; junction bases not matched to a gene: 13. Germline CDR1 and CDR2: SGDLS and YYNGEE. This CDR3 has 16 residues.

This chain links TRBV6-6 with TRBJ2-1, with TRBD1 identical over 9 bases. The CDR3 is made up of 13 amino acids. Germline V gene sequence: CDR1 MNHNY, CDR2 SVGAGI (reference sequence). V was clipped by 7 bases and J by 5 bases; unmatched bases: 3. The CDR3, as DNA: TGTGCCAGCACCAGACAGGGGGACAATGAGCAGTTCTTC. Translation gives CASTRQGDNEQFF.

J is TRBJ2-1 and V is TRBV6-2 or TRBV6-3; 11 bases line up with TRBD2. This CDR3 spans 13 amino acids. J was trimmed by 9 bases and V by 5 bases; bases with no gene match: 3. Looked up from germline, CDR1 is MNHEY and CDR2 is SVGEGT. The CDR3 sequence: CASSEGLAVEQFF. As DNA, the CDR3 is TGTGCCAGCAGTGAGGGACTAGCGGTTGAGCAGTTCTTC.

This chain links TRBV5-1 with TRBJ2-7; 9 bases align to TRBD2. CDR1 SGHRS and CDR2 YFSETQ come from the germline V gene. V lost 4 bases, J lost 5 bases, and 10 bases stayed unmatched. The CDR3 is 15 amino acids. Here the CDR3 reads CASSLASGMSHEQYF. The CDR3 DNA is TGCGCCAGCAGCCTGGCTAGCGGGATGTCCCACGAGCAGTACTTC. Combining the CDR3 with reference TRBV5-1 and TRBJ2-7 gives the whole variable domain KAGVTQTPRYLIKTRGQQVTLSCSPISGHRSVSWYQQTPGQGLQFLFEYFSETQRNKGNFPGRFSGRQFSNSRSEMNVSTLELGDSALYLCASSLASGMSHEQYFGPGTRLTVT.